This T cell receptor (beta chain) derives from a study of blood T cell repertoires in COVID-19 (dated by TCRdb to 2018 to 2021). About the full investigation: Samples from collaborators originated in the United States, Italy and Spain and spanned both the acute and convalescent phases of COVID-19. Samples were obtained from the ongoing ImmuneRACE study (first 160 participants) and from approximately 1,200 subjects provided by 6 global collaborators. A de-identified subject ID, COVID-19 status, age in years and sex were almost always included in the sample metadata. The repertoires were released in a freely available public database intended as a resource for research on the immune response to SARS-CoV-2. The prospective study material was composed of cDNA or gDNA derived from T cells, B-cell-depleted T cells, or PBMCs. Where available, HLA class I and class II types were obtained from metadata supplied by the sample provider rather than from assay-based typing. The dataset comprised deeply sampled blood TCRbeta repertoires from subjects exposed to, actively infected with, or recovered from COVID-19. The investigation overall reported the following: The amount of clinical and demographic metadata varied by source and participant and was provided uncurated.

A note on this clone: Its antigen specificity is not known. Base qualities are not at hand, and no much larger clone is one base apart.

Deletion took 0 bases off V and 6 bases off J, with a span of 21 bases between the germline ends. Its CDR3 holds 17 amino acids, cysteine through phenylalanine. Only CDR3 DNA is held: 51 bases, read in frame from base 1. CDR1 and CDR2 are drawn from the germline V gene: LGHNA, YSLEER. TCRbeta CDR3 regions were amplified from genomic DNA using the immunoSEQ Assay, a bias-controlled multiplex PCR. On the authors' methods: Nucleated cell counts per sample were estimated from amplification of reference gene primers within the assay. To quantify the absolute abundance of each unique TCRbeta CDR3 rearrangement, sequence reads were collapsed and filtered. Productive Simpson clonality was computed per sample as the square root of Simpson's diversity index over productive rearrangements. The table comes from immuneACCESS by way of TCRdb, which keeps in-frame sequences with V and J called. Part of the clones is missing from these tables; in studies checked, under half for an unresolved V gene and the rest for unknown reasons. V and J calls and clone size come straight from that table; D and trimming were deduced from the DNA. In this sample the table shows tens of thousands of clones, 90% of which occur a single time. The leading ten clones occupy roughly 4.8% of the sample.

Whole blood was collected in K2EDTA tubes by collaborating institutions according to the institutions' own protocols. For TCRbeta analysis, collaborators shipped samples in one of three forms: frozen whole blood, isolated PBMCs, or DNA extracted from either of those sample types. This clonotype originated in a man aged 50 or older with acute or convalescent COVID-19. The sequenced material came from peripheral blood. Recombination linked TRBV4-3 to TRBJ2-7; TRBD2 is perhaps the D gene, given 7 matching bases. CDR3 loop: CASSQDLGPSGTSEQYF. The DNA sequence is TGCGCCAGCAGCCAAGACTTGGGCCCCAGCGGGACAAGCGAGCAGTACTTC.